A single sample is the source of the 4 T cell receptor beta chains below, sequenced in a study of early T cells in non-severe SARS-CoV-2 infection. MiXCR, run by TCRdb on the 5' RACE reads, gives a single entry per CDR3 protein. The data show approximately 64,000 distinct CDR3 sequences, with more than 15% seen just once and around 9.8% held by the top ten. The sample in question was whole blood, obtained at baseline. All receptors come from an adult who was a healthcare worker with PCR-confirmed SARS-CoV-2 infection or an uninfected control (not recorded which).

V gene TRBV7-9 combines with J gene TRBJ2-5; D is possibly TRBD1 or TRBD2 (5 bases each). There are 17 residues in the CDR3. Trimming cost V 5 bases and J 5 bases, with 24 bases left between them. Germline V gene lookup returns CDR1 SEHNR and CDR2 FQNEAQ (reference sequence). The CDR3 sequence: CASSAGMGTATGETQYF. The DNA of the CDR3 is TGTGCCAGCAGCGCAGGAATGGGGACGGCAACCGGGGAGACCCAGTACTTC. Combining the CDR3 with reference TRBV7-9 and TRBJ2-5 gives the whole variable domain DTGVSQNPRHKITKRGQNVTFRCDPISEHNRLYWYRQTLGQGPEFLTYFQNEAQLEKSRLLSDRFSAERPKGSFSTLEIQRTEQGDSAMYLCASSAGMGTATGETQYFGPGTRLLVL.

This clonotype was seen a few times. This chain joins TRBV29-1 and TRBJ1-2, with D uncertain. Germline V gives CDR1 SQVTM, CDR2 ANQGSEA. The CDR3 is made up of 13 amino acids. The CDR3 loop reads CSVLQRTAYGYTF. The CDR3, as DNA: TGCAGTGTCCTCCAACGAACGGCGTACGGCTACACCTTC.

This clonotype was picked up a small number of times. The chain uses TRBV20-1 and TRBJ2-7; a possible D gene is TRBD1 (5 bases). Deletions cut 6 bases from V and 3 bases from J, with 15 bases between. The CDR3 is 13 residues long. From germline, CDR1 is DFQATT and CDR2 SNEGSKA (reference sequence). The CDR3 loop is CSAPQGGLYEQYF. For the CDR3, the DNA is TGCAGTGCGCCTCAGGGTGGTCTCTACGAGCAGTACTTC.

This clonotype came up a few times. The J gene is TRBJ2-1, the V gene TRBV18; 9 positions agree with TRBD2. This CDR3 contains 15 residues. J gave up 2 bases and V 4 bases, and 3 bases lay outside the gene matches. The germline gives CDR1 KGHSH, CDR2 LQKENI. CDR3 DNA: TGTGCCAGCTCACGGGCGGGGGGGCCCTACAATGAGCAGTTCTTC. This codes for CASSRAGGPYNEQFF.